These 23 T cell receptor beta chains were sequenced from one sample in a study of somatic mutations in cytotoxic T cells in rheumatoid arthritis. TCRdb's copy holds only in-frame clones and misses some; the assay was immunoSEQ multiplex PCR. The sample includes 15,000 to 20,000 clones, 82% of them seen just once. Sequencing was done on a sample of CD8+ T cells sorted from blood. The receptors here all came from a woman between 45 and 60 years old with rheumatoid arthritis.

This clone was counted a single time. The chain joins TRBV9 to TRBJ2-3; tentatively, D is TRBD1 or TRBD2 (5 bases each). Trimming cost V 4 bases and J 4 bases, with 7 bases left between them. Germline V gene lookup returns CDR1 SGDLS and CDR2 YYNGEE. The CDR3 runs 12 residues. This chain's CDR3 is CASSMGADTQYF. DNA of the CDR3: TGTGCCAGCAGCATGGGGGCAGATACGCAGTATTTT.

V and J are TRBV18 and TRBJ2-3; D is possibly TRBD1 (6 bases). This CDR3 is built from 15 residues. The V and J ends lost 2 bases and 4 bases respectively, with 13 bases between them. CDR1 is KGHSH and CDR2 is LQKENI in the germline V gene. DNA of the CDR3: TGTGCCAGCTCACCAACCGGGACAAATCCAGATACGCAGTATTTT. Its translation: CASSPTGTNPDTQYF.

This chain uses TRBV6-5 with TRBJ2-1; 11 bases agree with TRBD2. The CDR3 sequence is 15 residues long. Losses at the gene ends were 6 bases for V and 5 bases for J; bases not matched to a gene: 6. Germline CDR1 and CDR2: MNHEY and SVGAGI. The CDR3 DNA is TGTGCCAGCAGCGGACTAGCGGGCTCTAACAATGAGCAGTTCTTC. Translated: CASSGLAGSNNEQFF.

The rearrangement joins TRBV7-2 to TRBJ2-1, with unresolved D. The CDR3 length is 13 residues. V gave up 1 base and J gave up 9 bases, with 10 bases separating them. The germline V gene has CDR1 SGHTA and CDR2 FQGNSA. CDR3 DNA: TGTGCCAGCAGCTTAGTCGAGCGTGGTGAGCAGTTCTTC. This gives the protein CASSLVERGEQFF.

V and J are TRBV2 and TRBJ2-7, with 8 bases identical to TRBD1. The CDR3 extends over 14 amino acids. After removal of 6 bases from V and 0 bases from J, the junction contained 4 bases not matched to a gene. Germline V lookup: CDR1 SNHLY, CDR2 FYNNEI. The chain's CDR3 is CASRGQDPSYEQYF. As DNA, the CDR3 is TGTGCCAGCAGGGGACAGGACCCCTCCTACGAGCAGTACTTC.

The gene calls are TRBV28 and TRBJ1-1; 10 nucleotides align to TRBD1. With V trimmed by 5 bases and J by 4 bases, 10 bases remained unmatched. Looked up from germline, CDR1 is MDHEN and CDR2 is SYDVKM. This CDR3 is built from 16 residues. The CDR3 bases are TGTGCCAGCAGTCCCCCTCGGACAGGGGGTGGCACTGAAGCTTTCTTT. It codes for CASSPPRTGGGTEAFF.

CDR3 nucleotide sequence: TGTGCCAGCAGCCCGACAACGGGTAAAGCTGAAGCTTTCTTT. Translation gives CASSPTTGKAEAFF. The V gene is TRBV5-6, the J gene TRBJ1-1; D is uncertain. Germline-derived CDR1 and CDR2 are SGHDT and YYEEEE. CDR3 length equals 14 residues. V was cut by 4 bases and J by 6 bases, with 16 bases left in between.

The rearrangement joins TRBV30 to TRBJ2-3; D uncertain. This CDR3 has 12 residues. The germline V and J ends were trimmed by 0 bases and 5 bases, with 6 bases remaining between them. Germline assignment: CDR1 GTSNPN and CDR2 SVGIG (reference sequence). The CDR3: CAWSVLVDTQYF. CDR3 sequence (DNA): TGTGCCTGGAGTGTACTGGTAGATACGCAGTATTTT.

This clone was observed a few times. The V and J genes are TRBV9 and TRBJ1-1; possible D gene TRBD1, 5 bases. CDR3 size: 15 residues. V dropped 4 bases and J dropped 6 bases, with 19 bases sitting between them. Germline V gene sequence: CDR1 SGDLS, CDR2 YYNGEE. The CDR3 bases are TGTGCCAGCAGCCCACCCACTGAGCGAGGGGCTGAAGCTTTCTTT. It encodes CASSPPTERGAEAFF. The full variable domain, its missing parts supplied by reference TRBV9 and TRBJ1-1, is DSGVTQTPKHLITATGQRVTLRCSPRSGDLSVYWYQQSLDQGLQFLIQYYNGEERAKGNILERFSAQQFPDLHSELNLSSLELGDSALYFCASSPPTERGAEAFFGQGTRLTVV.

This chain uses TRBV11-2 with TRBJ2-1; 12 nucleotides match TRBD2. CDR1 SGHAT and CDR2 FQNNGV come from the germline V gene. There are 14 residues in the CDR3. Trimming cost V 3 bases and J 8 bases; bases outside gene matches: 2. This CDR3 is CASSLTSGGYEQFF. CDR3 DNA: TGTGCCAGCAGCTTGACTAGCGGGGGCTATGAGCAGTTCTTC.

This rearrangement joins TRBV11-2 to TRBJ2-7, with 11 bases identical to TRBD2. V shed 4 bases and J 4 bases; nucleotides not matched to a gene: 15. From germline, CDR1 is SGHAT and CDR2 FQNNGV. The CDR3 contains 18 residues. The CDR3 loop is CASSSRGPSGGLGYEQYF. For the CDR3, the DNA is TGTGCCAGCAGCTCAAGAGGACCTAGCGGGGGGCTGGGGTACGAGCAGTACTTC.

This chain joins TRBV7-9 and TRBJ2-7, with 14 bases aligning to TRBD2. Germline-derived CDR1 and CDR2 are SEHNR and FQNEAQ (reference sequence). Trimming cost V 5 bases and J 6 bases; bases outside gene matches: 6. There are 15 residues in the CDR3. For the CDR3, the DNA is TGTGCCAGCAGCCGGGGACTAGCGGGAGAAGGCGAGCAGTACTTC. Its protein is CASSRGLAGEGEQYF.

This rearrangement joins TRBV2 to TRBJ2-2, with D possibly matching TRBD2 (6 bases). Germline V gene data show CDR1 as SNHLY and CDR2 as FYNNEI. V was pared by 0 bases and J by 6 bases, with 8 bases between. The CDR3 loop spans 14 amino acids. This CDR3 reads CASSEAGRAGELFF. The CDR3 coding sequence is TGTGCCAGCAGTGAAGCCGGGAGAGCCGGGGAGCTGTTTTTT.

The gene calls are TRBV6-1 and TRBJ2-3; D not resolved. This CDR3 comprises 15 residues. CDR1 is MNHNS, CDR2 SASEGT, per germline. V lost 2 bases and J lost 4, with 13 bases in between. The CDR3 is CASSEKDGSSDTQYF. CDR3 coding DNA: TGTGCCAGCAGTGAAAAGGACGGGTCCTCAGATACGCAGTATTTT.

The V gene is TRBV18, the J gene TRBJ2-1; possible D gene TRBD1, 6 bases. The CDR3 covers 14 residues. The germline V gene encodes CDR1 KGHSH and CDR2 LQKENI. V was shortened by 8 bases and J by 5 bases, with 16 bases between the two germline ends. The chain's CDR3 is CASTGFSGDNEQFF. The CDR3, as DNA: TGTGCCAGCACTGGGTTCTCAGGGGACAATGAGCAGTTCTTC.

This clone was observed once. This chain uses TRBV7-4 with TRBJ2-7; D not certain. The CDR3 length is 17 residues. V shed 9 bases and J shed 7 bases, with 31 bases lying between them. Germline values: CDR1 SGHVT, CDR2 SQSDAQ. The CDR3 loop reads CARPTRRPRSRKREQYF. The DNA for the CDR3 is TGTGCCAGGCCTACAAGGCGGCCGAGGTCCCGAAAGAGGGAGCAGTACTTC.

CDR3 residues: CATSRGGGEQETQYF. The CDR3 region has the DNA TGTGCCACCAGCAGAGGTGGGGGAGAGCAAGAGACCCAGTACTTC. The genes are TRBV15 and TRBJ2-5, with D tentatively TRBD1 or TRBD2 (5 bases each). Germline loops: CDR1 LNHNV, CDR2 YYDKDF (reference sequence). Trimming removed 1 base at V and 2 bases at J, with 11 bases between. CDR3 size: 15 residues.

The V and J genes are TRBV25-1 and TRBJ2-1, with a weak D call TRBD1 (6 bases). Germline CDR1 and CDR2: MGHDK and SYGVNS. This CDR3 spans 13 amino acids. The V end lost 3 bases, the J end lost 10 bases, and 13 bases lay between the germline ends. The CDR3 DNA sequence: TGTGCCAGCAGTGACAGGGGTGGCAGGGAGCAGTTCTTC. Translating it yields CASSDRGGREQFF.

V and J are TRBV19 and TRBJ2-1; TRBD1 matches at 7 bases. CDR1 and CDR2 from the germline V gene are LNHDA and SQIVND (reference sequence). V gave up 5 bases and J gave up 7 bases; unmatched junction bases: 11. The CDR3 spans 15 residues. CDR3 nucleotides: TGTGCCAGTAGTGCCAAGGACAGGCCACCTAATGAGCAGTTCTTC. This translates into CASSAKDRPPNEQFF.

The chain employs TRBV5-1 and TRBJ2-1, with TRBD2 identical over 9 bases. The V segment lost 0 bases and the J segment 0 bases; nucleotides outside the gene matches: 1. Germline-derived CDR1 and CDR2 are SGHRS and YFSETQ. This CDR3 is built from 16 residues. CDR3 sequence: CASSLGSGSSYNEQFF. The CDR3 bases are TGCGCCAGCAGCTTGGGTAGCGGGAGCTCCTACAATGAGCAGTTCTTC. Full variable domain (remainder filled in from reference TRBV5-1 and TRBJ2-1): KAGVTQTPRYLIKTRGQQVTLSCSPISGHRSVSWYQQTPGQGLQFLFEYFSETQRNKGNFPGRFSGRQFSNSRSEMNVSTLELGDSALYLCASSLGSGSSYNEQFFGPGTRLTVL.

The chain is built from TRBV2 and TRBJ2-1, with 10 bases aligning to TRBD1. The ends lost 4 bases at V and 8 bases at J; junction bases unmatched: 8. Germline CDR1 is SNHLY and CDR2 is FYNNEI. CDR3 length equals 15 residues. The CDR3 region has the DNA TGTGCCAGCAGTGTTCCGGGACAGGGGAGGGATGAGCAGTTCTTC. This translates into CASSVPGQGRDEQFF.

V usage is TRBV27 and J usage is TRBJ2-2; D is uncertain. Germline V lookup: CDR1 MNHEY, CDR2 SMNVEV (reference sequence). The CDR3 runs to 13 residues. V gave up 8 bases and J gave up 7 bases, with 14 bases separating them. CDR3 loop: CASQSVGGGELFF. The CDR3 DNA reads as TGTGCCAGCCAGTCCGTGGGTGGCGGGGAGCTGTTTTTT.

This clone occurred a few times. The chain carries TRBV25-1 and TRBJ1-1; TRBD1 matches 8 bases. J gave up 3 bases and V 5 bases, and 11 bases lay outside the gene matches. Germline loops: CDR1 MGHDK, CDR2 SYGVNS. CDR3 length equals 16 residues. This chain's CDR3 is CASSLNFRGRDTEAFF. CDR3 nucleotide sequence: TGTGCCAGCAGTTTAAATTTCAGGGGGCGCGACACTGAAGCTTTCTTT.